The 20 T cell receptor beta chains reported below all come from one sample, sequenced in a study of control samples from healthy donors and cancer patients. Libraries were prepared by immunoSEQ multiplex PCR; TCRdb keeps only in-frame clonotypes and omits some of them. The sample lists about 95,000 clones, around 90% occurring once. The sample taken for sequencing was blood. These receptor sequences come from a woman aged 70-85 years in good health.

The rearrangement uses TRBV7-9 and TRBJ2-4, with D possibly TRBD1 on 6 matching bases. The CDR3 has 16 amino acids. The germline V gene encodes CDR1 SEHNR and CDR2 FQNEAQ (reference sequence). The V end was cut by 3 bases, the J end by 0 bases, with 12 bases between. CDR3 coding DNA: TGTGCCAGCAGCTTCCAGGGACAACTAGCCAAAAACATTCAGTACTTC. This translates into CASSFQGQLAKNIQYF.

The CDR3, as DNA: TGTGCCAGCAGCCCTAACGGACTTAACTACGAGCAGTACTTC. Residues: CASSPNGLNYEQYF. V usage is TRBV7-2 and J usage is TRBJ2-7, with a weak D call TRBD2 (5 bases). CDR1 and CDR2 (germline): SGHTA, FQGNSA. There are 14 residues in the CDR3. V was pared by 5 bases and J by 3 bases, with 14 bases between.

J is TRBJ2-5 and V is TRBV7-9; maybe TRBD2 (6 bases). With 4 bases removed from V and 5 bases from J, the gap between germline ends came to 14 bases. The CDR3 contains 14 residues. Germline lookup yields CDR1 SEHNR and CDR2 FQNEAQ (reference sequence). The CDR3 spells CASSSGTLWETQYF. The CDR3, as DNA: TGTGCCAGCAGCTCAGGGACTCTTTGGGAGACCCAGTACTTC.

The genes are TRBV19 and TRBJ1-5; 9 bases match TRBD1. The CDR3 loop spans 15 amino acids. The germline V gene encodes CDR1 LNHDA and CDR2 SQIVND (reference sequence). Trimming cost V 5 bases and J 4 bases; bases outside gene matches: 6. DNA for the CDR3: TGTGCCAGTAGTTTCGGACAGGGGACAAATCAGCCCCAGCATTTT. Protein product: CASSFGQGTNQPQHF.

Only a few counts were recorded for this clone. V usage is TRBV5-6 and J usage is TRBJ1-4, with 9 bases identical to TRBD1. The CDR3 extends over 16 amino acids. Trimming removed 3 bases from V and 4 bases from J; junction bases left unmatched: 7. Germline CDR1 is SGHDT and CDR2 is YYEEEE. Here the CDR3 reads CASSSYRTGVNEKLFF. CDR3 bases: TGTGCCAGCAGCTCTTACCGGACAGGGGTTAATGAAAAACTGTTTTTT. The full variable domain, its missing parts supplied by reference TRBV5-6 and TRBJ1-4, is DAGVTQSPTHLIKTRGQQVTLRCSPKSGHDTVSWYQQALGQGPQFIFQYYEEEERQRGNFPDRFSGHQFPNYSSELNVNALLLGDSALYLCASSSYRTGVNEKLFFGSGTQLSVL.

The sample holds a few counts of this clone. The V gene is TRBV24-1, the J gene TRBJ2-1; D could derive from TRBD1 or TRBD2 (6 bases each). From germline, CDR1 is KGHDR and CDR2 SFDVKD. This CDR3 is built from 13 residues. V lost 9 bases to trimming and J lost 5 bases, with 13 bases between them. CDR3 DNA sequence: TGTGCCACCGGGGGGCCCTTAAACAATGAGCAGTTCTTC. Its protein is CATGGPLNNEQFF.

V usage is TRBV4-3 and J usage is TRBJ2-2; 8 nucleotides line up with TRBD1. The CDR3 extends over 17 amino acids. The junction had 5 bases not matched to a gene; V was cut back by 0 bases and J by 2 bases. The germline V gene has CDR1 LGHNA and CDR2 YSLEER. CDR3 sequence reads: CASSQDLGQGNTGELFF. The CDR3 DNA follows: TGCGCCAGCAGCCAAGATCTTGGACAGGGAAACACCGGGGAGCTGTTTTTT.

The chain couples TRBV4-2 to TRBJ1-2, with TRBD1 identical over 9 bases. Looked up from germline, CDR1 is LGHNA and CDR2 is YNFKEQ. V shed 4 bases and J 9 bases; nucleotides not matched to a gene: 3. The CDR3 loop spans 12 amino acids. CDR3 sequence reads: CASSPTGGSYTF. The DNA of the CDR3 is TGTGCCAGCAGCCCGACAGGGGGTAGCTACACCTTC.

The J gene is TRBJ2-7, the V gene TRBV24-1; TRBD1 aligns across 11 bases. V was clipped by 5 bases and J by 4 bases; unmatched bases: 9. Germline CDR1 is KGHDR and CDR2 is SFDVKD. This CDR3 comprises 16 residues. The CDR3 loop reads CATSAPGQGAHYEQYF. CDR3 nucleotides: TGTGCCACCAGTGCCCCCGGACAGGGGGCCCATTACGAGCAGTACTTC.

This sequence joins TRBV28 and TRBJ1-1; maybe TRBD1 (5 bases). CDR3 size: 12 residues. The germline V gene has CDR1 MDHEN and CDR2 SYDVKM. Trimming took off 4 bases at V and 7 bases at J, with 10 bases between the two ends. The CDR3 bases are TGTGCCAGCAGTTCTAACAGGCGTGAAGCTTTCTTT. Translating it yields CASSSNRREAFF.

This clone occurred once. DNA for the CDR3: TGTGCCAGCAGCGTAGTCGCGACAGGGGCTGAAGCTTTCTTT. Protein product: CASSVVATGAEAFF. The rearrangement uses TRBV9 and TRBJ1-1, with 8 nucleotides matching TRBD1. Germline V gene lookup returns CDR1 SGDLS and CDR2 YYNGEE. CDR3 length: 14 amino acids. The ends lost 0 bases at V and 6 bases at J; junction bases unmatched: 4.

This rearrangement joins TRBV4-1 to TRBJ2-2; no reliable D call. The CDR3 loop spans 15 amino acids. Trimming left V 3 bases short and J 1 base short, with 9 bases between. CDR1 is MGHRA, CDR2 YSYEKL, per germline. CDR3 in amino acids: CASSQVGLNTGELFF. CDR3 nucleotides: TGCGCCAGCAGCCAGGTTGGCCTGAACACCGGGGAGCTGTTTTTT.

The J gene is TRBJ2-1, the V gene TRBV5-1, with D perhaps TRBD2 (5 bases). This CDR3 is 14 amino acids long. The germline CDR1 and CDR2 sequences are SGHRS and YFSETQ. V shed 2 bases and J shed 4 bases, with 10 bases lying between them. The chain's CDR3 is CASSFGERYNEQFF. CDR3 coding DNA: TGCGCCAGCAGCTTCGGGGAGCGGTACAATGAGCAGTTCTTC.

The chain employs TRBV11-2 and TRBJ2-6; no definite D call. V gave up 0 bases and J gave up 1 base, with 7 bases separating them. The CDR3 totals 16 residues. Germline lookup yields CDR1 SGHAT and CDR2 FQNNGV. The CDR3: CASSLDRRSGANVLTF. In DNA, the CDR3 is TGTGCCAGCAGCTTAGATCGCCGGTCTGGGGCCAACGTCCTGACTTTC.

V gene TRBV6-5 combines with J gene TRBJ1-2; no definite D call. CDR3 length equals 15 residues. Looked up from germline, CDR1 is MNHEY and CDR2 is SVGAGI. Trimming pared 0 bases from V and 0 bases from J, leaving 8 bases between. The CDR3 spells CASSYSTQANYGYTF. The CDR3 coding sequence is TGTGCCAGCAGTTACTCCACCCAGGCTAACTATGGCTACACCTTC.

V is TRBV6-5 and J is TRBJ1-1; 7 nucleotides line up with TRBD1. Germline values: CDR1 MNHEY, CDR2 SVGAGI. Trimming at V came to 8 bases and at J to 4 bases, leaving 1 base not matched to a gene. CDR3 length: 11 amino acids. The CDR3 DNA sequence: TGTGCCAGCGCAGGGGGCACTGAAGCTTTCTTT. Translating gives CASAGGTEAFF.

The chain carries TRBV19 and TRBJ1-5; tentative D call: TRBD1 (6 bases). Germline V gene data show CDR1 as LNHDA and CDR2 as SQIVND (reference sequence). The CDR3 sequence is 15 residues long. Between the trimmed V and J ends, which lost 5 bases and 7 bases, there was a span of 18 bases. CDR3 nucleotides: TGTGCCAGTAGTCCGATCGACAGGTTGGGCCAGCCCCAGCATTTT. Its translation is CASSPIDRLGQPQHF.

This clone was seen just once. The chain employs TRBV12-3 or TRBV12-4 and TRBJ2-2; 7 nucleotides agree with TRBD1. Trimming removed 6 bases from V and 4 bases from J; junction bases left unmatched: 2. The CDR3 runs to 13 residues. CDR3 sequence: CASRTGFTGELFF. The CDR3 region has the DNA TGTGCCAGCAGGACAGGGTTCACCGGGGAGCTGTTTTTT.

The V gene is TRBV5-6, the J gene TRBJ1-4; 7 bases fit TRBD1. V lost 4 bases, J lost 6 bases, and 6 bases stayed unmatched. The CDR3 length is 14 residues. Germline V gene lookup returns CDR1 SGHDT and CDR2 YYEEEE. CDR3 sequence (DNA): TGTGCCAGCAGCAAGACAGGGCCTTATGAAAAACTGTTTTTT. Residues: CASSKTGPYEKLFF.

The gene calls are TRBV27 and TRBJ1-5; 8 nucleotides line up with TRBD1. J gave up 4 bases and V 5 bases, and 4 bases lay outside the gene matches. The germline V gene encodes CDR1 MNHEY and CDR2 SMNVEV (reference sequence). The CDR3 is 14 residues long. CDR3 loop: CASSHGQGNQPQHF. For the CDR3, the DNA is TGTGCCAGCAGTCACGGACAGGGTAATCAGCCCCAGCATTTT.